This TCR beta chain comes out of a study of T cell repertoires in aging, cancer and after chemotherapy. Study-wide background: Donors were grouped into six age bands spanning 30 or younger through 70 or older. Pre- and post-chemotherapy samples were paired from glioblastoma patients treated with temozolomide-based therapy. Study results and limitations: Healthy donors lost TCR diversity with age mainly through richness, cancer patients through richness and evenness.

Peripheral blood genomic DNA, not sorted cells or RNA, was the template. Multiplex touch-down PCR with TRB-A/B primers amplified rearranged V-D-J TRB sequences. MiXCR, run by TCRdb on the multiplex PCR reads, gives a single entry per CDR3 protein. The data show 1,500 or so distinct CDR3 sequences, around 22% seen once. Of note for this clonotype: Its specificity is unknown. A much larger clonotype is one base distant, so this may be a read error. Without the conserved terminal phenylalanine or tryptophan, this CDR3 likely stems from a read error.

The CDR3 sequence is 15 residues long. Per the germline V gene, CDR1 is MNHNY and CDR2 is SVGAGI (reference sequence). V gave up 4 bases and J gave up 0 bases, with 9 bases separating them. Sequencing input: blood. The receptor comes from a human donor with a solid tumor. The chain couples TRBV6-6 to TRBJ1-4; no clear D gene. The CDR3 DNA is TGTGCCAGCAGTTTCGAAAGAGCAACTAATGAAAAACTGTTTTTA. Its protein product is CASSFERATNEKLFL.